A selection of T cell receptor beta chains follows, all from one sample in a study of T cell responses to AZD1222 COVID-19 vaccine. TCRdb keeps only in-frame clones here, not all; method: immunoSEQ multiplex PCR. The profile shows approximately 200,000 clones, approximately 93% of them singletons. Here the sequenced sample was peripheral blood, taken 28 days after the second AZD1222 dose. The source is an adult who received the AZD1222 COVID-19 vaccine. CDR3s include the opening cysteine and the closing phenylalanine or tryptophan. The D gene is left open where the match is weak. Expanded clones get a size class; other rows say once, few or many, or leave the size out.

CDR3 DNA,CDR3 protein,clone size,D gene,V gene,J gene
TGTGCCAGCATCACAGTGAACTCCTACGAGCAGTACTTC,CASITVNSYEQYF,.,.,TRBV28,TRBJ2-7
TGTGCCAGCAGTTCCAATCAGCCCCAGCATTTT,CASSSNQPQHF,.,.,TRBV6-5,TRBJ1-5
TGCGCCAGCAGCTTAAACCAAGAGACCCAGTACTTC,CASSLNQETQYF,few,.,TRBV5-1,TRBJ2-5
TGTGCCAGTAGTACAACCTGGACAGACTATGAGCAGTTCTTC,CASSTTWTDYEQFF,.,.,TRBV19,TRBJ2-1
TGTGCCAGCAGCTACACGGGACCGGGAGGGACCCAGTACTTC,CASSYTGPGGTQYF,.,TRBD2,TRBV7-3,TRBJ2-5
TGTGCCAGCAGCTCTGGGACGGAACACCTCTATGGCTACACCTTC,CASSSGTEHLYGYTF,.,.,TRBV5-4,TRBJ1-2
TGTGCCGGCAAACTAGACAGGGGTTCACCCCTCCACTTT,CAGKLDRGSPLHF,.,TRBD1,TRBV28,TRBJ1-6
TGCAGCGTTGTCTACCTGGCGGGACAGGTTAGGGAGACCCAGTACTTC,CSVVYLAGQVRETQYF,.,TRBD1,TRBV29-1,TRBJ2-5
TGTGCCAGCAGCTCCGCCGGTTGGCGACCCAATGAGCAGTTCTTC,CASSSAGWRPNEQFF,.,.,TRBV11-3,TRBJ2-1
TGTGCCAGCAGCCTGACAGGGATCGAGCAGTACTTC,CASSLTGIEQYF,.,TRBD1,TRBV6-5,TRBJ2-7
TGTGCCAGCAGTTTAGACTTGGCTAATTCACCCCTCCACTTT,CASSLDLANSPLHF,.,.,TRBV27,TRBJ1-6
TGTGCCAGCAGTTACGGCTTGGAGGCCACAGCCACAGATACGCAGTATTTT,CASSYGLEATATDTQYF,.,.,TRBV28,TRBJ2-3
TGTGCCAGCAGTGACCTATTCCGGGACAGGGGGCAGTCAGATACGCAGTATTTT,CASSDLFRDRGQSDTQYF,once,TRBD1,TRBV6-1,TRBJ2-3
TGCACCAGCAGCTTCAACAAACAGGGGGCCGGCGAAAAACTGTTTTTT,CTSSFNKQGAGEKLFF,.,TRBD1,TRBV5-1,TRBJ1-4
TGTGCCAGCAGCTTTCGAGCGATTGGGGGCACCGGGGAGCTGTTTTTT,CASSFRAIGGTGELFF,.,.,TRBV11-2,TRBJ2-2
TGTGCCAGCAGTCCTCGGACAGGGCCCGCCTACGAGCAGTACTTC,CASSPRTGPAYEQYF,.,TRBD1,TRBV25-1,TRBJ2-7
TGTGCCAGCAGCTTTAATCAGCGGGAGGGGGAGCAGTTCTTC,CASSFNQREGEQFF,.,TRBD2,TRBV11-3,TRBJ2-1
TGTGCCAGTAGTACCCCAGGAAGCGCCTACGAGCAGTACTTC,CASSTPGSAYEQYF,.,.,TRBV19,TRBJ2-7
TGTGCCAGCAGTTGGGCGGGACAGGGATACGAGCAGTACTTC,CASSWAGQGYEQYF,.,TRBD1,TRBV6-2/TRBV6-3,TRBJ2-7
TGTGCCAGCAGTACGCAGTGGGAGGGGCCTAATTCACCCCTCCACTTT,CASSTQWEGPNSPLHF,.,.,TRBV27,TRBJ1-6
TGCAGCGTCGCCGCACGGCTCACAGACACAGATACGCAGTATTTT,CSVAARLTDTDTQYF,.,.,TRBV29-1,TRBJ2-3
TGTGCCAGCAGTTTAGTGAGTGAGGCGGGAGGGAACACCGGGGAGCTGTTTTTT,CASSLVSEAGGNTGELFF,.,TRBD2,TRBV27,TRBJ2-2
TGCAGCGCTCGGACAGGGAGCGGCTACACCTTC,CSARTGSGYTF,.,TRBD1,TRBV29-1,TRBJ1-2
TGTGCCAGCAGTGAATGGGACTACGAGCAGTACTTC,CASSEWDYEQYF,.,.,TRBV2,TRBJ2-7
TGTGCCAGCAGATTCTGGCCCCAAGTGAACACTGAAGCTTTCTTT,CASRFWPQVNTEAFF,.,.,TRBV6-6,TRBJ1-1
TGTGCCAGCAGTTATCCCACAGGGAAGCTGAACACTGAAGCTTTCTTT,CASSYPTGKLNTEAFF,.,.,TRBV6-2/TRBV6-3,TRBJ1-1
TGTGCCACCAGTGATCCCAGAGTGAACACTGAAGCTTTCTTT,CATSDPRVNTEAFF,.,.,TRBV24-1,TRBJ1-1
TGTGCCAGCAGCCAAATAGCGGGAGGCACCGGGGAGCTGTTTTTT,CASSQIAGGTGELFF,.,TRBD2,TRBV11-3,TRBJ2-2